This T cell receptor (beta chain) was obtained from a study of blood T cells in healthy people across ages. There were at least 5.5 micrograms of total RNA extracted from every sample. Together with a sample-barcoded 5' primer, a J-beta primer mix was included in a second PCR lasting about 7 to 12 cycles. Every sample gave at least 2.5 million paired-end reads containing CDR3. TCRdb passed the 5' RACE reads through MiXCR, listing each CDR3 protein once. The sample comprises hundreds of thousands of distinct CDR3 sequences, approximately 49% of which are singletons, and around 15% rests with the top ten. This clonotype has only a few counts. Sequencing was done on a sample of blood. This TCR derives from a man aged 30 to 45 in good health.

The CDR3 spells CASSPGLATPTDTQYF. CDR3 nucleotides: TGTGCCAGCAGCCCGGGACTAGCGACCCCCACAGATACGCAGTATTTT. J is TRBJ2-3 and V is TRBV7-2; 10 nucleotides agree with TRBD2. Germline loops: CDR1 SGHTA, CDR2 FQGNSA. Trimming removed 5 bases from V and 2 bases from J; junction bases left unmatched: 7. This CDR3 spans 16 amino acids.